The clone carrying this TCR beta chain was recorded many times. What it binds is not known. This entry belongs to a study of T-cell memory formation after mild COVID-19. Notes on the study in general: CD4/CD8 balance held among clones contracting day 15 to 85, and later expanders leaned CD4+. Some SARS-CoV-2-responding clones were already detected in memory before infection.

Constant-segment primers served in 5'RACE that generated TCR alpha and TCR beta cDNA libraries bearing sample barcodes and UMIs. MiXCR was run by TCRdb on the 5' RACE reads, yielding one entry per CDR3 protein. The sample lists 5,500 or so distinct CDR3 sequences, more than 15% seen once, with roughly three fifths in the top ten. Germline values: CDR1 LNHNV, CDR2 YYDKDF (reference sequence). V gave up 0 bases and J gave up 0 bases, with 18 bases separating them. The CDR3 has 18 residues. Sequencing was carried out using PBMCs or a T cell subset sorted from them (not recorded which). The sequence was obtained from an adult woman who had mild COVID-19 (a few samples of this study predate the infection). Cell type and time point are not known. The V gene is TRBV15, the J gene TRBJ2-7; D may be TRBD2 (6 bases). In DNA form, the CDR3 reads TGTGCCACCAGCAGAGAAGGGAGCGGGCGGGACCTCTCCTACGAGCAGTACTTC. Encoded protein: CATSREGSGRDLSYEQYF.